The sequence of this TCR beta chain was determined in a study of circulating tumor DNA in untreated peripheral T-cell lymphoma. Study results and limitations: Baseline tissues yielded about 89% and baseline serum roughly 70% tumor-specific clonotype detection.

CDR1 and CDR2 from the germline V gene are MNHGY and SAAAGT. The V gene lost 4 bases and the J gene lost 4 bases, with 5 bases spanning the gap. The CDR3 covers 12 residues. This tumor tissue came from a pretreatment baseline collection. To note about this clone: Its cognate antigen is unknown.

TCRdb's table, derived via immunoSEQ multiplex PCR, lists solely in-frame clones and lacks some. The sample includes 5,500 to 8,000 clones, around 76% seen only once; the top ten take about 17%. The sample consisted of tumor tissue. J is TRBJ1-3 and V is TRBV6-8, with D unresolved. The TCR sequence derives from a human donor with peripheral T-cell lymphoma. The CDR3 bases are TGTGCCAGCAGTTTGTCCGGAAACACCATATATTTT. Translation gives CASSLSGNTIYF.